The sequence of this TCR beta chain was determined in a study of radiotherapy plus CTLA-4 blockade in lung cancer. The study's findings and limits: Early clonal dynamics of blood T cells, together with interferon-beta, were reported as the best response predictor. There was expansion of tumor-derived TCR clones in blood after radiotherapy plus ipilimumab.

Lung cancer patients with chemo-refractory metastatic non-small-cell disease were given focal radiation plus CTLA-4 blockade with ipilimumab. The table came from immunoSEQ multiplex PCR; TCRdb's copy has only in-frame clones and leaves some out. Here the sample spans about 49,000 clones, approximately 81% being singletons. Germline V gives CDR1 SGHTA, CDR2 FQGTGA. V was trimmed by 5 bases and J by 4 bases, leaving 12 bases between them. The CDR3 runs 13 residues. As regards this clone: Antigen specificity is unknown.

This receptor was identified in a human donor with non-small cell lung cancer whose response to radiotherapy plus ipilimumab could not be evaluated. The sequences come from peripheral blood, collected from a patient treated with radiotherapy plus ipilimumab. The chain carries TRBV7-3 and TRBJ2-7; a possible D gene is TRBD1 (6 bases). CDR3: CASSTGPEYEQYF. The CDR3 DNA is TGTGCCAGCAGCACAGGGCCCGAATACGAGCAGTACTTC. Complete variable domain (other parts from reference TRBV7-3 and TRBJ2-7): GAGVSQTPSNKVTEKGKYVELRCDPISGHTALYWYRQSLGQGPEFLIYFQGTGAADDSGLPNDRFFAVRPEGSVSTLKIQRTERGDSAVYLCASSTGPEYEQYFGPGTRLTVT.